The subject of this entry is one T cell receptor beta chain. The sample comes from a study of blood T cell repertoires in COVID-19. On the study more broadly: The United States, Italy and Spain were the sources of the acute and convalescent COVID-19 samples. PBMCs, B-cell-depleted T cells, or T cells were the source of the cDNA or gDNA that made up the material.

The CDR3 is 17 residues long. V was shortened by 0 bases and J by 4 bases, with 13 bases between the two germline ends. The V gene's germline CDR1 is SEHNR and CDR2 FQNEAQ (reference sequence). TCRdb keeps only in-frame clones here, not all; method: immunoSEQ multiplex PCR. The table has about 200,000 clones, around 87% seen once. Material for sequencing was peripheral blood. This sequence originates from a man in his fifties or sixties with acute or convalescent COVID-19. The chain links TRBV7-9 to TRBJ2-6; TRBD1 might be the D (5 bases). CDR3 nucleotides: TGTGCCAGCAGCTTAGCTCTCCAGGGAACCGGGGCCAACGTCCTGACTTTC. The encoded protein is CASSLALQGTGANVLTF.